These 7 T cell receptor beta chains were sequenced from one sample in a study of cytomegalovirus exposure and HLA in healthy donors. The PCR was carried out with 60 Vbeta primers and 13 Jbeta primers. The repertoire was sequenced with immunoSEQ multiplex PCR; TCRdb's copy has only in-frame clones and lacks some. Found here are approximately 150,000 clones, approximately 76% of them singletons; the top ten hold approximately 1.4%. The sample taken for sequencing was PBMCs. The source of these receptors is a man aged 60-69 years in good health and CMV-seronegative.

The chain recombines TRBV7-8 with TRBJ1-2; 7 bases line up with TRBD1. There are 14 residues in the CDR3. In germline, CDR1 is SGHVS, CDR2 FQNEAQ. V dropped 5 bases and J dropped 0; count of bases not matched to a gene: 3. The CDR3 region is CASSLGQSNYGYTF. The CDR3, as DNA: TGTGCCAGCAGCCTGGGACAGTCTAACTATGGCTACACCTTC.

This clone was seen only a few times. The gene calls are TRBV7-2 and TRBJ1-5; no firm D call. Looked up from germline, CDR1 is SGHTA and CDR2 is FQGNSA. CDR3 length: 13 amino acids. Trimming removed 2 bases at V and 6 bases at J, with 8 bases between. Here the CDR3 reads CASSLRTSQPQHF. The DNA of the CDR3 is TGTGCCAGCAGCTTACGCACCAGTCAGCCCCAGCATTTT.

The chain employs TRBV30 and TRBJ2-3; 7 nucleotides align to TRBD1. V was clipped by 5 bases and J by 5 bases; unmatched bases: 7. The CDR3 runs to 13 residues. Germline CDR1 is GTSNPN and CDR2 is SVGIG (reference sequence). The CDR3 DNA is TGTGCCTGGGATGAGGGGGCCAAAGATACGCAGTATTTT. It codes for CAWDEGAKDTQYF.

The J gene is TRBJ2-1, the V gene TRBV11-3; 8 bases are shared with TRBD1. The CDR3 runs 15 residues. The junction had 8 bases not matched to a gene; V was cut back by 4 bases and J by 6 bases. Germline lookup yields CDR1 SGHNT and CDR2 YENEEA. Here the CDR3 DNA reads TGTGCCAGCAGCTCTGGACAGGGTCAAGGCAATGAGCAGTTCTTC. Its protein product is CASSSGQGQGNEQFF. Full variable domain (missing parts from reference TRBV11-3 and TRBJ2-1): EAGVVQSPRYKIIEKKQPVAFWCNPISGHNTLYWYLQNLGQGPELLIRYENEEAVDDSQLPKDRFSAERLKGVDSTLKIQPAELGDSAVYLCASSSGQGQGNEQFFGPGTRLTVL.

This clone has just a few counts. The genes are TRBV7-2 and TRBJ1-3, with D perhaps TRBD1 (5 bases). The germline CDR1 and CDR2 sequences are SGHTA and FQGNSA. The ends were cut back, 3 bases at V and 4 bases at J, with 13 bases in the middle. This CDR3 has 15 residues. The CDR3 loop reads CASSFGGRVGNTIYF. The CDR3 DNA follows: TGTGCCAGCAGCTTCGGCGGCAGGGTAGGAAACACCATATATTTT.

The V gene is TRBV7-3, the J gene TRBJ1-2; a weak D match, TRBD1 (6 bases). Germline V CDR1 and CDR2: SGHTA, FQGTGA. This CDR3 contains 16 residues. Trimming shortened V by 5 bases and J by 6 bases, and 22 bases separated the two germline ends. CDR3 protein: CASSNREGWERNGYTF. The DNA of the CDR3 is TGTGCCAGCAGCAACAGGGAAGGGTGGGAACGGAATGGCTACACCTTC.

The rearrangement joins TRBV27 to TRBJ1-3; the D gene is possibly TRBD1 (5 bases). Per germline, CDR1 MNHEY and CDR2 SMNVEV (reference sequence). V lost 3 bases, J lost 8 bases, and 14 bases lay in between. CDR3 length equals 14 residues. CDR3 loop: CASSFGQGRYTIYF. The CDR3 bases are TGTGCCAGCAGTTTCGGGCAGGGTAGGTACACCATATATTTT.